The TCR beta chain under discussion was sequenced for a study of OX40 agonist ivuxolimab in advanced cancers. Study details: A male proportion of 82.7% was recorded, with mean age approximately 57 years and range roughly 23 to 85.

A word on this clone: This same CDR3 is encoded by further DNA sequences in the sample.

V gave up 4 bases and J gave up 0 bases, with 7 bases separating them. Germline CDR1 and CDR2: WSHSY and SAAADI. The CDR3 is made up of 14 amino acids. Profiled with immunoSEQ multiplex PCR; TCRdb holds only in-frame clones, not every one. There are 55,000 to 80,000 clones in the sample; around 80% occur only once, and 2% to 2.5% lies in the top ten. This sample comprised CD4+ or CD8+ T cells sorted from blood, obtained in a trial of the OX40 agonist ivuxolimab. The TCR originated in an adult with an advanced solid tumor such as melanoma, head and neck, liver or kidney cancer. This chain connects TRBV10-2 to TRBJ1-3; D uncertain. CDR3 sequence (DNA): TGCGCCAGCAGTGTAACGGACTCTGGAAACACCATATATTTT. Protein product: CASSVTDSGNTIYF.